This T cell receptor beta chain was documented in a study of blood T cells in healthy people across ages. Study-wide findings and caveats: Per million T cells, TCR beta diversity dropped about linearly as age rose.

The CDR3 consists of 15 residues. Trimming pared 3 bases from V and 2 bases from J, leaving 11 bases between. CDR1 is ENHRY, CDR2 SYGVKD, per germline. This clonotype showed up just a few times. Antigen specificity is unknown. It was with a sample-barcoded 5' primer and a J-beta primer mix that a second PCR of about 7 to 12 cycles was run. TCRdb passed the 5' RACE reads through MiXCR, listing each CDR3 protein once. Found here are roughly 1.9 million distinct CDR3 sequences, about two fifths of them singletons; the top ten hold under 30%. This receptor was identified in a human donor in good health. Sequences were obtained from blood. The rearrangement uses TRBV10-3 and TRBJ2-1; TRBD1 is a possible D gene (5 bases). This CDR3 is CAISDKGPTYNEQFF. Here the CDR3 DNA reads TGTGCCATCAGTGATAAGGGGCCTACCTACAATGAGCAGTTCTTC.